This T cell receptor beta chain was observed in a study of T cells in Graves' hyperthyroidism and ophthalmopathy. CDR1 and CDR2 (germline): KGHSH, LQKENI. V was clipped by 3 bases and J by 2 bases; unmatched bases: 6. There are 15 residues in the CDR3. The investigators amplified TCR beta CDR3 regions from RNA transcripts. With the HTBI primer set, the TCR CDR3 went through a first round of RT-PCR. Via MiXCR, TCRdb re-called the multiplex PCR reads, giving one row per CDR3 protein. The table lists hundreds of thousands of distinct CDR3 sequences, 15% to 20% of them singletons. The V call is TRBV18, the J call TRBJ1-2; TRBD1 agrees at 7 bases. Sequenced sample: blood. The TCR comes from a man aged 40-49 years with Graves' ophthalmopathy. Here the CDR3 reads CASSPARGPNYGYTF. DNA for the CDR3: TGTGCCAGCTCACCGGCGAGGGGGCCCAACTATGGCTACACCTTC.